This T cell receptor beta chain was obtained from a study of identical twins. MiXCR, run by TCRdb on the 5' RACE reads, gives a single entry per CDR3 protein. The sample records roughly 750,000 distinct CDR3 sequences, over 20% being singletons. This clonotype has at least ten counts. The sample was also reused in another study, on T cells expressing NK-cell markers. That work contributes: HCMV specificity of the expanded NKG2C+ T cell clones stayed unclear.

Sequenced: PBMCs. The clonotype comes from a woman between 18 and 29 years old in good health.

In DNA, the CDR3 is TGTGCCAGCAGTCTCTGGATTCGGACAGGGGGCTACAATGAGCAGTTCTTC. Its translation: CASSLWIRTGGYNEQFF. The V and J genes are TRBV28 and TRBJ2-1, with 10 bases aligning to TRBD1. CDR3 length: 17 residues. J gave up 3 bases and V 5 bases, and 10 bases lay outside the gene matches. The germline V gene encodes CDR1 MDHEN and CDR2 SYDVKM.